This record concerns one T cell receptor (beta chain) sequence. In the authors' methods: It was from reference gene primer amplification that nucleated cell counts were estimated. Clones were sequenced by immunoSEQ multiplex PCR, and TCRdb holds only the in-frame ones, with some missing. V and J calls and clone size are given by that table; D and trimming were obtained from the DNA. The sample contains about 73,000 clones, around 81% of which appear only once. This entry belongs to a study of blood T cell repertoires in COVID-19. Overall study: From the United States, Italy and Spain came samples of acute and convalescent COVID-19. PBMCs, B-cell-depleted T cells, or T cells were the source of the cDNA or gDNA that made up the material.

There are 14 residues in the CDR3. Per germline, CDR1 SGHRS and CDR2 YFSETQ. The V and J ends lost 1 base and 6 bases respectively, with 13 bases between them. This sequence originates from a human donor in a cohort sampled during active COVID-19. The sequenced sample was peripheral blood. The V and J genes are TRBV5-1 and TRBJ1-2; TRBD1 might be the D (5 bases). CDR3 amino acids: CASSLLGAPNGYTF. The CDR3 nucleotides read TGCGCCAGCAGCTTGTTAGGGGCGCCTAATGGCTACACCTTC.